This T cell receptor (beta chain) was found in a study of T-cell memory formation after mild COVID-19. At the level of the study: Largely, TCR clusters stayed within a single donor. Overall study findings and caveats: Balance between CD4 and CD8 was seen in clones contracting day 15 to 85, and a CD4+ lean was seen in later expanders. SARS-CoV-2 specificity of second-wave clones peaking day 37 was unconfirmed. The appearance of some responding clones in pre-infection memory suggested that cross-reactive memory joined.

In this sample, this clonotype turned up once. Its specificity is unknown. TCRdb ran MiXCR on the 5' RACE reads and lists one entry per CDR3 protein. The sample contains under 300,000 distinct CDR3 sequences, about 15% of which appear only once. The sequence was obtained from a man aged 18 to 30 who had mild COVID-19 (a few samples of this study predate the infection). Cell type and time point are not known. What was sequenced was PBMCs or a T cell subset sorted from them (not recorded which).

The CDR3 is CSARVRDEAFF. As DNA, the CDR3 is TGCAGTGCTAGGGTCCGGGACGAAGCTTTCTTT. V gene TRBV20-1 combines with J gene TRBJ1-1; maybe TRBD1 (5 bases). The CDR3 has 11 residues. V lost 3 bases and J 8 bases, leaving 10 bases between the germline ends. Germline V gives CDR1 DFQATT, CDR2 SNEGSKA (reference sequence).